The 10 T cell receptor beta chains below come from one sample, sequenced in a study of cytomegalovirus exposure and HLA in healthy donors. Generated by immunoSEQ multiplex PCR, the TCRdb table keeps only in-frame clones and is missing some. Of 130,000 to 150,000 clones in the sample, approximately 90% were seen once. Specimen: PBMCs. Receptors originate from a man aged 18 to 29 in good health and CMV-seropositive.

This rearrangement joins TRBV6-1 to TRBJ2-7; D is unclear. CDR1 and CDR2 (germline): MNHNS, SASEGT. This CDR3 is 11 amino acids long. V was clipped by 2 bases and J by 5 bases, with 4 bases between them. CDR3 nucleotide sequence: TGTGCCAGCAGTGAACCAGACGAGCAGTACTTC. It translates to CASSEPDEQYF.

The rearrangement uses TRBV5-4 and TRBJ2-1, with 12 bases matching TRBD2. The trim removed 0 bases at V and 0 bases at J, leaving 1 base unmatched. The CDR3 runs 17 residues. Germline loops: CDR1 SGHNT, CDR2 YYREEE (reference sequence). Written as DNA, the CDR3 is TGTGCCAGCAGCTTGGAACTAGCGGGAGGCTCCTACAATGAGCAGTTCTTC. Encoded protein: CASSLELAGGSYNEQFF.

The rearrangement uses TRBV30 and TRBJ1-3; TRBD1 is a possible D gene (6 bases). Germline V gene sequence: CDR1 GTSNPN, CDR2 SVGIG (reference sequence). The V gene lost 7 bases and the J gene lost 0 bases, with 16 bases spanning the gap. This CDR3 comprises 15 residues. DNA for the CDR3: TGTGCCTCCGGTACAGGGACCCTCTCTGGAAACACCATATATTTT. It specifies CASGTGTLSGNTIYF.

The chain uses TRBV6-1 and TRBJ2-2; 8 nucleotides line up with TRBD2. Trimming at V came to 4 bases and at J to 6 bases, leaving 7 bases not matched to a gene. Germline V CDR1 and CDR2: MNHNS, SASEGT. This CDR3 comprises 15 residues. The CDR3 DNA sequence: TGTGCCAGCAGTGGGGTCGGGGGGGCCCCCGGGGAGCTGTTTTTT. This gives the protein CASSGVGGAPGELFF.

Written as DNA, the CDR3 is TGTGCCAGTAGTTTTCTCGGGACAGTAGAAGCTTTCTTT. Translated, it gives CASSFLGTVEAFF. The chain joins TRBV19 to TRBJ1-1, with TRBD1 identical over 7 bases. Germline V gives CDR1 LNHDA, CDR2 SQIVND (reference sequence). Germline trimming cut 5 bases from V and 8 bases from J; bases unmatched to any gene: 8. The CDR3 is 13 amino acids.

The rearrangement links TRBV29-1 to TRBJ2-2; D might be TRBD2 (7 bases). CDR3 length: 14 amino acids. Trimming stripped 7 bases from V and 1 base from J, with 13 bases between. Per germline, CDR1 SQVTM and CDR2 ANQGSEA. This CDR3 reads CSAEGGLNTGELFF. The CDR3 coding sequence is TGCAGCGCCGAGGGGGGGCTGAACACCGGGGAGCTGTTTTTT.

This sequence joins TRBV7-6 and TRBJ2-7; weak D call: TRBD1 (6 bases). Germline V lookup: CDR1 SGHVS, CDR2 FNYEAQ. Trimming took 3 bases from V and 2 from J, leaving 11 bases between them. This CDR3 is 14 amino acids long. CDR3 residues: CASSLGDNPYEQYF. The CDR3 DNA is TGTGCCAGCAGCTTGGGGGACAACCCCTACGAGCAGTACTTC.

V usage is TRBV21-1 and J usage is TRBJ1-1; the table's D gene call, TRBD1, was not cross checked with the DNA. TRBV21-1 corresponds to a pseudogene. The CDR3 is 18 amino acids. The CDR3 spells CASSKGGQDSIMNTEAFF. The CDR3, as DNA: TGTGCCAGCAGCAAAGGGGGGCAGGACTCTATTATGAACACTGAAGCTTTCTTT.

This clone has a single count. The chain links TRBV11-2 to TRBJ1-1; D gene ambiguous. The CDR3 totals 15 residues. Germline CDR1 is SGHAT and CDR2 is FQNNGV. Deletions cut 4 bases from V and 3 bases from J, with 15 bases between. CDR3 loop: CASSYLPGTDTEAFF. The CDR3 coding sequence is TGTGCCAGCAGCTACCTCCCAGGTACGGACACTGAAGCTTTCTTT.

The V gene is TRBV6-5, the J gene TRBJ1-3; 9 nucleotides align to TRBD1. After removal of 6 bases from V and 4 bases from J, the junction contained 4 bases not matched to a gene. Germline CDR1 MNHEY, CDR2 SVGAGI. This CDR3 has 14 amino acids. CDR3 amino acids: CASRSQGAGNTIYF. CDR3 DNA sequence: TGTGCCAGCAGGTCACAGGGGGCCGGAAACACCATATATTTT.